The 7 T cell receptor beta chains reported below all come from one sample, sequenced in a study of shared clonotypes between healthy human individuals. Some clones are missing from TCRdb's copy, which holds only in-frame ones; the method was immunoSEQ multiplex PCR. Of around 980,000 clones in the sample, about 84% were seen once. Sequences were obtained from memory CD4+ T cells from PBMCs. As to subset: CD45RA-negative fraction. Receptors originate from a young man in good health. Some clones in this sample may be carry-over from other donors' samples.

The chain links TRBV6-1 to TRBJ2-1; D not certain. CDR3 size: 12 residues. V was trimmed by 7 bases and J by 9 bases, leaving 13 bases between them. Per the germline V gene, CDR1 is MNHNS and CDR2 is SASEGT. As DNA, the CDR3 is TGTGCCAGCAAGAGTTCCCTAGGTGAGCAGTTCTTC. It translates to CASKSSLGEQFF.

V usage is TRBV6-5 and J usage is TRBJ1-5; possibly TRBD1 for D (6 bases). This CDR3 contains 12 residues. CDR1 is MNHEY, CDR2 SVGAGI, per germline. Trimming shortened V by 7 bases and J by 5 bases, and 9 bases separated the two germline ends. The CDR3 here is CASKQGDQPQHF. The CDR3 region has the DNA TGTGCCAGCAAACAGGGTGATCAGCCCCAGCATTTT.

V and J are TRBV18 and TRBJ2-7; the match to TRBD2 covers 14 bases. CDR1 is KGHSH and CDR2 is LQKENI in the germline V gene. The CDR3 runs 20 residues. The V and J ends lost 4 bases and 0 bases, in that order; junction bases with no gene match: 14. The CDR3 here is CASSLFSGLAGAESSYEQYF. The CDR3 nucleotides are TGTGCCAGCTCACTCTTCTCGGGACTAGCGGGAGCGGAAAGCTCCTACGAGCAGTACTTC.

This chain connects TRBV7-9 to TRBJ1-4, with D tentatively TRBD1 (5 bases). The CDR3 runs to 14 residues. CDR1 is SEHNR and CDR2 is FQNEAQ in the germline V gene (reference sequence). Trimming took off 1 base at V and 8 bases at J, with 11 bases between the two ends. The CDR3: CASSLVGDGEKLFF. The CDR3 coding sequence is TGTGCCAGCAGCTTAGTAGGGGATGGGGAAAAACTGTTTTTT.

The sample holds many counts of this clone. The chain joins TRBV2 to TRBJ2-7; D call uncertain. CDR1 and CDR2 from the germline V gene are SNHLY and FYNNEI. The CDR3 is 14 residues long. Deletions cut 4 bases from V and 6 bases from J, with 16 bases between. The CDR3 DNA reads TGTGCCAGCAGTGGGCAAGAACTGCGTGCCGAGCAGTACTTC. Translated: CASSGQELRAEQYF.

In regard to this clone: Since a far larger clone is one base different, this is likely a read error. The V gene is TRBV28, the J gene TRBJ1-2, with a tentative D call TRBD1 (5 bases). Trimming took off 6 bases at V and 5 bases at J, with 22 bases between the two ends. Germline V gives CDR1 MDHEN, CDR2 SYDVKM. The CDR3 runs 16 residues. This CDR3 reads CASRRWGGLVPYGYTF. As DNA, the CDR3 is TGTGCCAGCAGACGTTGGGGGGGACTGGTCCCTTATGGCTACACCTTC.

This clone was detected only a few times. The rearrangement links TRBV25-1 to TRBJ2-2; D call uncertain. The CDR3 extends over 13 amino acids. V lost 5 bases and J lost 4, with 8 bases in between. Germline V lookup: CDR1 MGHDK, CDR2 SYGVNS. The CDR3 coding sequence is TGTGCCAGCAGTATACTGGGCACCGGGGAGCTGTTTTTT. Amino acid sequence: CASSILGTGELFF.